This T cell receptor beta chain comes out of a study of cytomegalovirus exposure and HLA in healthy donors. Study-wide results and caveats: Investigators reported around 150 TCR beta chains as tied to cytomegalovirus. Most TCR sequences proved rare, with some public TCRs found in many donors. Specificity for CMV antigens was confirmed in vitro for a few of the CMV-associated chains.

Regarding this clone: Its antigen is not identified.

From germline, CDR1 is SGHDN and CDR2 FVKESK. V dropped 9 bases and J dropped 5; count of bases not matched to a gene: 9. The CDR3 spans 14 residues. The table came from immunoSEQ multiplex PCR; TCRdb's copy has only in-frame clones and leaves some out. The table records approximately 180,000 clones, roughly 89% of them present only once. The source material was PBMCs. The chain uses TRBV14 and TRBJ2-1; 8 positions agree with TRBD1. The TCR was taken from a woman under 40 in good health and CMV-seronegative. The CDR3 loop reads CARHRDRIHNEQFF. CDR3 bases: TGTGCCAGGCACCGGGACAGGATTCACAATGAGCAGTTCTTC.